This paragraph covers one T cell receptor beta chain sequence. The germline gives CDR1 MNHEY, CDR2 SVGAGI. The CDR3 consists of 14 residues. Deletions cut 4 bases from V and 5 bases from J, with 14 bases between. Original processing notes: The assay estimated nucleated cells by amplifying reference gene primers. Clones were sequenced by immunoSEQ multiplex PCR, and TCRdb holds only the in-frame ones, with some missing. The V and J calls and clone size are taken from that table; D and trimming were inferred from the DNA. The sample gives some 150,000 clones, around 85% of which show up once; approximately 11% is in the top ten. These data belong to a study of blood T cell repertoires in COVID-19. The overall study: The United States, Italy and Spain were the sources of the acute and convalescent COVID-19 samples.

Sequences were obtained from peripheral blood. This chain joins TRBV6-5 and TRBJ2-5; possibly TRBD2 for D (7 bases). The clonotype originates from a woman in her sixties or seventies with COVID-19, enrolled during active disease. In DNA form, the CDR3 reads TGTGCCAGCAGTTCGGGGGGCCTCCGTGAGACCCAGTACTTC. Protein sequence: CASSSGGLRETQYF.